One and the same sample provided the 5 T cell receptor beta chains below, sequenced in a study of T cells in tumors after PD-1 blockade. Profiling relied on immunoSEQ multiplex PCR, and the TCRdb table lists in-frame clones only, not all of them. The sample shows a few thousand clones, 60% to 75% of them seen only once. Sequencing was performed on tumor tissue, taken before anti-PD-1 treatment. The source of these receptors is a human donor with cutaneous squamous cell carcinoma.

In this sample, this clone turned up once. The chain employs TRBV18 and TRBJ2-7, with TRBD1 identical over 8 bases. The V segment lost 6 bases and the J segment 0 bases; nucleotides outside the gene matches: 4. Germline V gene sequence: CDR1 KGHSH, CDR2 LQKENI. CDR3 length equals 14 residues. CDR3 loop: CASSRDRSSYEQYF. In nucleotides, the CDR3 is TGTGCCAGCTCGCGGGACAGGAGCTCCTACGAGCAGTACTTC.

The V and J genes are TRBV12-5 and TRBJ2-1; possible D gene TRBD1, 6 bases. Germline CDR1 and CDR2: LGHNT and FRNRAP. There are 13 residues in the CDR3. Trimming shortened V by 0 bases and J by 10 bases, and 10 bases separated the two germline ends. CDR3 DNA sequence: TGTGCTAGTGGTTTGGTTTCCGGGACAGAGCAGTTCTTC. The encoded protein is CASGLVSGTEQFF.

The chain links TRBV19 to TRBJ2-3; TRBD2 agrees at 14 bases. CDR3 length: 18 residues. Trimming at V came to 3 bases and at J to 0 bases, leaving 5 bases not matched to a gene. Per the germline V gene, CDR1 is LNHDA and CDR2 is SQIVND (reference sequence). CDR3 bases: TGTGCCAGTAGTATTGGACTAGCGGGGGGAAGTAGCACAGATACGCAGTATTTT. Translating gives CASSIGLAGGSSTDTQYF.

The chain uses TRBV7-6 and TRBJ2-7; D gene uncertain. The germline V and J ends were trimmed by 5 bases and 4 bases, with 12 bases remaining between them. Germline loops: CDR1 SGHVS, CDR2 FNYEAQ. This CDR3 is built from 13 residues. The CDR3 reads CASSIDRRYEQYF. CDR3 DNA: TGTGCCAGCAGCATAGACCGCCGGTACGAGCAGTACTTC.

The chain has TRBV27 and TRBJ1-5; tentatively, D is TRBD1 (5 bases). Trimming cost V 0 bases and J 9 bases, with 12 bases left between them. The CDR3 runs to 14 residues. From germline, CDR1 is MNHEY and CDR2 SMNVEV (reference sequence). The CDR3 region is CASSLSGGRRPQHF. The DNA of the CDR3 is TGTGCCAGCAGTTTATCTGGGGGGAGACGGCCCCAGCATTTT.